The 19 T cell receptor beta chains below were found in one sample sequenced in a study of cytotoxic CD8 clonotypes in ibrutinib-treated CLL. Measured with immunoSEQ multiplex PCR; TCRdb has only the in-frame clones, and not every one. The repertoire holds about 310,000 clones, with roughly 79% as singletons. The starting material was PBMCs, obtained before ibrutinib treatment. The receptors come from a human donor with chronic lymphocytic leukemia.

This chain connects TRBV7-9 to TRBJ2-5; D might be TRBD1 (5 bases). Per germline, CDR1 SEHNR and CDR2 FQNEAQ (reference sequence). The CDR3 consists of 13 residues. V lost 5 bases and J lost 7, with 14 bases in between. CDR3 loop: CASSLPGQGTQYF. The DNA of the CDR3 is TGTGCCAGCAGCCTGCCGGGCCAGGGGACCCAGTACTTC.

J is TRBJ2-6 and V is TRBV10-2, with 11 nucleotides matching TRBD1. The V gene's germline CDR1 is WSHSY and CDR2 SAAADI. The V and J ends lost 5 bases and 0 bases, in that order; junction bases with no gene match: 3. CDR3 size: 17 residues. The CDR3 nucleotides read TGCGCCAGCAGTCCAGGGACAGGGGGCTCTGGGGCCAACGTCCTGACTTTC. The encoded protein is CASSPGTGGSGANVLTF.

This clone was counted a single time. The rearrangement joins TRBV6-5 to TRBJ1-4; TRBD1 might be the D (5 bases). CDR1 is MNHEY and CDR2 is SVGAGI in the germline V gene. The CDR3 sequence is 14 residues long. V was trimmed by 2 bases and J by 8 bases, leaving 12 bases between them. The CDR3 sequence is CASSYIGTREKLFF. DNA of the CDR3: TGTGCCAGCAGTTACATCGGGACCAGGGAAAAACTGTTTTTT.

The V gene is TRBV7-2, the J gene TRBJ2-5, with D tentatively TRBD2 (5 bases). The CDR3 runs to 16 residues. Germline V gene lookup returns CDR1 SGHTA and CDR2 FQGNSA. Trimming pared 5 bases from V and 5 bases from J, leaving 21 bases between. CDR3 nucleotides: TGTGCCAGCAGCCCACCCCCGGGGTCGGGCCGGGAGACCCAGTACTTC. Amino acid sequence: CASSPPPGSGRETQYF.

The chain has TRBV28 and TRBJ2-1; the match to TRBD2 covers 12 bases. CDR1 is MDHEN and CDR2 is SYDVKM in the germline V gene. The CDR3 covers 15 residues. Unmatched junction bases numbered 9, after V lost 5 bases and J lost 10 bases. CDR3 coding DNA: TGTGCCAGCAGTCCTCCGACTAGCGGGAGTCGCGAGCAGTTCTTC. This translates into CASSPPTSGSREQFF.

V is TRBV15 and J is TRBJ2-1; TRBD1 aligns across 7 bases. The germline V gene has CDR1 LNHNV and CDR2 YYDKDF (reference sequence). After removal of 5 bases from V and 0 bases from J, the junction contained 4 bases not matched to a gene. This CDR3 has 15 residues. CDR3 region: CATSPDRASYNEQFF. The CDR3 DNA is TGTGCCACCAGCCCCGACAGGGCCTCCTACAATGAGCAGTTCTTC.

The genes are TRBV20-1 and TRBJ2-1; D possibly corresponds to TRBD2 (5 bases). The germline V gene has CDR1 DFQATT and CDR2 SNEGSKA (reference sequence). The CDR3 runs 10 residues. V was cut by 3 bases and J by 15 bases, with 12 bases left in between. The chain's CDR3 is CSASGLLGFF. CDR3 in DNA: TGCAGTGCTAGCGGACTTCTAGGGTTCTTC.

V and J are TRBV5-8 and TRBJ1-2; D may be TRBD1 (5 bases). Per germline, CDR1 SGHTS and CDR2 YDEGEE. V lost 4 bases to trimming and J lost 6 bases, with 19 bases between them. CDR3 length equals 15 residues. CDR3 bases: TGTGCCAGCAGCGATGACAGATGGTCGGGGAATGGCTACACCTTC. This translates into CASSDDRWSGNGYTF.

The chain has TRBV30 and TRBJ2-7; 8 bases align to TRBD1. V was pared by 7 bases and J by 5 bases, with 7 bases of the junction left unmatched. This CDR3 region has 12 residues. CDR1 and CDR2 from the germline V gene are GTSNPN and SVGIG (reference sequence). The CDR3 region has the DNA TGTGCCTCCACGACAGGGGTGAACGAGCAGTACTTC. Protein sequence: CASTTGVNEQYF.

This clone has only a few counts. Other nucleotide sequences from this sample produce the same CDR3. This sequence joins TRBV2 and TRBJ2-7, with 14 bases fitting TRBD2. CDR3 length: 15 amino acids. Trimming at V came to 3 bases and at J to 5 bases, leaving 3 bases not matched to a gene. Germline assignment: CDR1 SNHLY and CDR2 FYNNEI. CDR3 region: CASSEGLAGAHEQYF. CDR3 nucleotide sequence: TGTGCCAGCAGTGAGGGACTAGCGGGAGCACACGAGCAGTACTTC.

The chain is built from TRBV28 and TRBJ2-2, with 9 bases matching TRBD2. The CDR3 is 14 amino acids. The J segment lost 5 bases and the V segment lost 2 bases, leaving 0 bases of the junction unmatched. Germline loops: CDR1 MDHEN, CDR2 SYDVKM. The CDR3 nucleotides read TGTGCCAGCAGTTTAGCGGGAGGGACCGGGGAGCTGTTTTTT. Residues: CASSLAGGTGELFF.

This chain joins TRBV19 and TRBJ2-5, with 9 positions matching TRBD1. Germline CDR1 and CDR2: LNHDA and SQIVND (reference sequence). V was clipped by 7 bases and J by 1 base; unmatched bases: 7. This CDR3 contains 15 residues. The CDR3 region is CASTGTGRGQETQYF. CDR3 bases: TGTGCCAGTACGGGGACAGGGAGAGGCCAAGAGACCCAGTACTTC.

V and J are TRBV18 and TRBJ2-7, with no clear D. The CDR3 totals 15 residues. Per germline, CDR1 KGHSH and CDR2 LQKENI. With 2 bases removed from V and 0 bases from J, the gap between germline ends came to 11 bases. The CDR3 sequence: CASSPETLSSYEQYF. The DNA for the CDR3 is TGTGCCAGCTCACCAGAAACCCTAAGCTCCTACGAGCAGTACTTC.

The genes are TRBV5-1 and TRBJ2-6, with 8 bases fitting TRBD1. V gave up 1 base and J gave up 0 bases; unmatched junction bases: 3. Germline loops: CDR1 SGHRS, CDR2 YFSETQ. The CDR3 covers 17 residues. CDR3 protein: CASSLWDRSSGANVLTF. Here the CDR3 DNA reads TGCGCCAGCAGCTTGTGGGACAGGTCCTCTGGGGCCAACGTCCTGACTTTC.

The DNA of the CDR3 is TGTGCCAGCAGCTTGGGGGGTGTCAATGAGCAGTTCTTC. As protein: CASSLGGVNEQFF. The chain joins TRBV7-2 to TRBJ2-1; TRBD2 is a possible D gene (6 bases). CDR3 size: 13 residues. CDR1 and CDR2 (germline): SGHTA, FQGNSA. Trimming shortened V by 3 bases and J by 6 bases, and 9 bases separated the two germline ends.

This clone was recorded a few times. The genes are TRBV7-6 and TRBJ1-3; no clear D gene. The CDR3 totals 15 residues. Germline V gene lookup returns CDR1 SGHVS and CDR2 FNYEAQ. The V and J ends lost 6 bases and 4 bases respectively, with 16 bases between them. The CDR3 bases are TGTGCCAGCAGTCTAAACCGAGGTTTCGGAAACACCATATATTTT. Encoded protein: CASSLNRGFGNTIYF.

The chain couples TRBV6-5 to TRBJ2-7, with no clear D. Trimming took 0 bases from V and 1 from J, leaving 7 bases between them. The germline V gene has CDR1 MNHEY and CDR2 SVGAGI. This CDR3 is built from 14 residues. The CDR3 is CASSYSDGSYEQYF. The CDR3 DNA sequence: TGTGCCAGCAGTTACTCGGACGGTTCCTACGAGCAGTACTTC.

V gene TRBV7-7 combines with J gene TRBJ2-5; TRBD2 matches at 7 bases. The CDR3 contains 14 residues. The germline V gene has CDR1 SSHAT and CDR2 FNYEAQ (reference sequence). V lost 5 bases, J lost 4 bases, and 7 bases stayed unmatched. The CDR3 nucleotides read TGTGCCAGCAGCCGGACTAGTGGAGGAGAGACCCAGTACTTC. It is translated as CASSRTSGGETQYF.

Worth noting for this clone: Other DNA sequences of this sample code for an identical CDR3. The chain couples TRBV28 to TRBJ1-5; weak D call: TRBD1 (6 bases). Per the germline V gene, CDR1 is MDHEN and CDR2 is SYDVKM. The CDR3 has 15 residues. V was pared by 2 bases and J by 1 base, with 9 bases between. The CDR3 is CASSLGGGSNQPQHF. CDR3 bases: TGTGCCAGCAGTTTAGGGGGGGGCAGCAATCAGCCCCAGCATTTT.